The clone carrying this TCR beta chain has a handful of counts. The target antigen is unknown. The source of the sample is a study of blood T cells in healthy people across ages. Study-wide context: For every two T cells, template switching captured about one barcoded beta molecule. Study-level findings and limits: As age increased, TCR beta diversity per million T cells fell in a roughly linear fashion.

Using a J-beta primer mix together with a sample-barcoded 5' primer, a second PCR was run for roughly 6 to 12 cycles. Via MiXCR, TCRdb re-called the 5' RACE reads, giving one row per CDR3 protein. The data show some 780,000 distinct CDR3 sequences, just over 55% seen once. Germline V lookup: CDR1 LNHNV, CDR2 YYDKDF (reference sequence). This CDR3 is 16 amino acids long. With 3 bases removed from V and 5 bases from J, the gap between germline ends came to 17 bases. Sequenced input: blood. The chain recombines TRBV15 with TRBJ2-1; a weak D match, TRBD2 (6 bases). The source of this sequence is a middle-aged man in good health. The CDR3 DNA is TGTGCCACCAGCAGGGTCCGAGGAGCGGGCGACAATGAGCAGTTCTTC. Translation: CATSRVRGAGDNEQFF.